The sequence of this T cell receptor beta chain was determined in a study of cytomegalovirus exposure and HLA in healthy donors. The wider study: Findings of an earlier analysis included over 95 million unique TCR beta sequences from 190 million or so T cells. Study results and caveats: Later analysis identified several of the most significant clusters that appeared linked to common viral pathogens. Later analysis associated a missense DCLRE1C variant with TCR beta V- and J-gene trimming.

As regards this clone: Its antigen is currently unknown.

Looked up from germline, CDR1 is MGHRA and CDR2 is YSYEKL. The CDR3 runs to 16 residues. V shed 3 bases, J shed 1 base, and the junction held 8 bases outside the gene matches. Researchers ran the PCR with 60 Vbeta and 13 Jbeta primers. Here immunoSEQ multiplex PCR was the method, and the copy in TCRdb shows in-frame clones only, minus some. The sample has about 190,000 clones, more than 75% seen once. Sequencing was carried out using PBMCs. The clonotype comes from a man aged 40-49 years in good health and CMV-seropositive. The rearrangement joins TRBV4-1 to TRBJ2-7, with 8 bases fitting TRBD1. The CDR3 sequence: CASSQISGGASYEQYF. The CDR3 DNA reads as TGCGCCAGCAGCCAGATATCAGGGGGCGCTTCCTACGAGCAGTACTTC.